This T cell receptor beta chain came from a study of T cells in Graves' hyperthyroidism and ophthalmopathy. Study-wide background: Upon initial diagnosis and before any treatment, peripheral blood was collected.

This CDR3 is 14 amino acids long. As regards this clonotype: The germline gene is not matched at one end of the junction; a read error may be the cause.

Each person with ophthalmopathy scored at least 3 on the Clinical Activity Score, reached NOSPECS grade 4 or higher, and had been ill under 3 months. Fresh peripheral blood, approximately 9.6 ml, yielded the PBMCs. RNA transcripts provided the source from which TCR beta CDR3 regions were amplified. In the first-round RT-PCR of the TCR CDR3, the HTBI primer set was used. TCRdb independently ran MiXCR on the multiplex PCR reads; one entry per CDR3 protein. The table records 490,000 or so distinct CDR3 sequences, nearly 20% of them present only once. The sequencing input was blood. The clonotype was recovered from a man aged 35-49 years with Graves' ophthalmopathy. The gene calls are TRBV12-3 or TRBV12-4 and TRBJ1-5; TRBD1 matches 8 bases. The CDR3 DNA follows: TGTGCCGGCAGCCAGGGGGCAAGGGATCAGCCCCAGCATTTT. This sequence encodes CAGSQGARDQPQHF.